A single sample gave rise to the 7 T cell receptor beta chains below, sequenced in a study of T-cell memory formation after mild COVID-19. From the 5' RACE reads, TCRdb called clonotypes with MiXCR, one entry per CDR3 protein. The sample lists 390,000 or so distinct CDR3 sequences, 16% occurring once. Sequenced input: PBMCs or a T cell subset sorted from them (not recorded which). These receptors were taken from a man between 18 and 35 years old who had mild COVID-19 (a few samples of this study predate the infection). Cell type and time point are not known.

The genes are TRBV7-3 and TRBJ2-3; D is unresolved. The length of the CDR3 is 16 residues. CDR1 and CDR2 from the germline V gene are SGHTA and FQGTGA. Trimming removed 5 bases at V and 5 bases at J, with 20 bases between. In nucleotides, the CDR3 is TGTGCCAGCAGCATCAGCGCCACCCCACTTGGAGATACGCAGTATTTT. Encoded protein: CASSISATPLGDTQYF. Variable domain in full (rest from reference TRBV7-3 and TRBJ2-3): GAGVSQTPSNKVTEKGKYVELRCDPISGHTALYWYRQSLGQGPEFLIYFQGTGAADDSGLPNDRFFAVRPEGSVSTLKIQRTERGDSAVYLCASSISATPLGDTQYFGPGTRLTVL.

The chain combines TRBV29-1 with TRBJ1-1; no reliable D call. CDR3 size: 12 residues. V was pared by 6 bases and J by 4 bases, with 12 bases between. Looked up from germline, CDR1 is SQVTM and CDR2 is ANQGSEA. CDR3 loop: CSVGGSGTEAFF. CDR3 in DNA: TGCAGCGTGGGTGGGAGTGGCACTGAAGCTTTCTTT.

This clonotype was recorded a few times. The chain is built from TRBV30 and TRBJ1-1; D is ambiguous. Germline CDR1 is GTSNPN and CDR2 is SVGIG (reference sequence). Trimming removed 4 bases at V and 6 bases at J, with 15 bases between. CDR3 length: 13 amino acids. The CDR3 DNA reads TGTGCCTGGATTTCCCGTTTAAGGTCTGAAGCTTTCTTT. It translates to CAWISRLRSEAFF. Full variable domain (outside the CDR3, taken from reference TRBV30 and TRBJ1-1): SQTIHQWPATLVQPVGSPLSLECTVEGTSNPNLYWYRQAAGRGLQLLFYSVGIGQISSEVPQNLSASRPQDRQFILSSKKLLLSDSGFYLCAWISRLRSEAFFGQGTRLTVV.

The chain joins TRBV7-9 to TRBJ2-2, with 7 positions matching TRBD1. This CDR3 contains 15 residues. Germline loops: CDR1 SEHNR, CDR2 FQNEAQ (reference sequence). The ends lost 5 bases at V and 4 bases at J; junction bases unmatched: 7. The CDR3 loop reads CASSLRQGGTGELFF. CDR3 nucleotides: TGTGCCAGCAGCCTTCGACAGGGTGGCACCGGGGAGCTGTTTTTT. Full variable domain (rest looked up from reference TRBV7-9 and TRBJ2-2): DTGVSQNPRHKITKRGQNVTFRCDPISEHNRLYWYRQTLGQGPEFLTYFQNEAQLEKSRLLSDRFSAERPKGSFSTLEIQRTEQGDSAMYLCASSLRQGGTGELFFGEGSRLTVL.

This clonotype was counted only a few times. The chain is built from TRBV3-1 and TRBJ1-5; D might be TRBD1 (6 bases). Looked up from germline, CDR1 is LGHDT and CDR2 is YNNKEL (reference sequence). The CDR3 totals 14 residues. Trimming pared 1 base from V and 6 bases from J, leaving 10 bases between. CDR3 in DNA: TGTGCCAGCAGCCAAGGCAGGGGCGGTCAGCCCCAGCATTTT. Its translation is CASSQGRGGQPQHF. The whole variable domain, filled in from reference TRBV3-1 and TRBJ1-5, reads DTAVSQTPKYLVTQMGNDKSIKCEQNLGHDTMYWYKQDSKKFLKIMFSYNNKELIINETVPNRFSPKSPDKAHLNLHINSLELGDSAVYFCASSQGRGGQPQHFGDGTRLSIL.

This clonotype has a handful of counts. The chain joins TRBV9 to TRBJ2-1, with 8 positions matching TRBD2. CDR1 and CDR2 (germline): SGDLS, YYNGEE. The CDR3 runs to 19 residues. With V trimmed by 3 bases and J by 0 bases, 14 bases remained unmatched. In DNA form, the CDR3 reads TGTGCCAGCAGCGCCCGGGGGGGCCAGGGGCCATACTCCTACAATGAGCAGTTCTTC. It encodes CASSARGGQGPYSYNEQFF.

The V call is TRBV5-1, the J call TRBJ2-1; 10 bases align to TRBD2. In germline, CDR1 is SGHRS, CDR2 YFSETQ. The CDR3 length is 14 residues. V dropped 4 bases and J dropped 8; count of bases not matched to a gene: 6. The CDR3 sequence is CASSTGTSVYEQFF. The DNA for the CDR3 is TGCGCCAGCAGCACCGGGACTAGCGTCTATGAGCAGTTCTTC.